The 5 T cell receptor beta chains in this list originate from one sample, sequenced in a study of blood T cell repertoires in COVID-19. TCRdb's table, derived via immunoSEQ multiplex PCR, lists solely in-frame clones and lacks some. The sample has about 150,000 clones, 85% seen once. The sample was PBMCs or T cells enriched from blood (not recorded which). The receptors were gathered from a middle-aged woman who had recovered from COVID-19.

The V call is TRBV30, the J call TRBJ1-2, with 12 positions matching TRBD1. In germline, CDR1 is GTSNPN, CDR2 SVGIG (reference sequence). This CDR3 is 16 amino acids long. V gave up 2 bases and J gave up 8 bases; unmatched junction bases: 12. The CDR3 protein is CAWSTPGTGGARGYTF. CDR3 in DNA: TGTGCCTGGAGTACACCCGGGACAGGGGGCGCGAGGGGCTACACCTTC. The full variable domain, completed using reference TRBV30 and TRBJ1-2, is SQTIHQWPATLVQPVGSPLSLECTVEGTSNPNLYWYRQAAGRGLQLLFYSVGIGQISSEVPQNLSASRPQDRQFILSSKKLLLSDSGFYLCAWSTPGTGGARGYTFGSGTRLTVV.

This chain links TRBV27 with TRBJ2-5, with 11 bases lining up with TRBD1. With 4 bases clipped from V and 2 bases from J, the junction kept 3 bases outside the gene matches. This CDR3 has 15 residues. Germline lookup yields CDR1 MNHEY and CDR2 SMNVEV (reference sequence). The CDR3: CASSSGTGGQETQYF. The CDR3 DNA reads TGTGCCAGCAGTTCAGGGACAGGGGGGCAAGAGACCCAGTACTTC.

CDR3 loop: CASSLLKLTEAFF. As DNA, the CDR3 is TGTGCCAGCAGCTTACTCAAGCTCACTGAAGCTTTCTTT. V gene TRBV7-2 combines with J gene TRBJ1-1; no clear D gene. Looked up from germline, CDR1 is SGHTA and CDR2 is FQGNSA. V lost 2 bases and J 4 bases, leaving 8 bases between the germline ends. This CDR3 has 13 amino acids.

The chain combines TRBV7-9 with TRBJ2-2, with D hard to call. Between the trimmed V and J ends, which lost 5 bases and 3 bases, there was a span of 10 bases. CDR3 size: 14 residues. CDR1 SEHNR and CDR2 FQNEAQ come from the germline V gene (reference sequence). The CDR3 reads CASSLWADTGELFF. Here the CDR3 DNA reads TGTGCCAGCAGCCTCTGGGCAGACACCGGGGAGCTGTTTTTT.

J is TRBJ1-1 and V is TRBV28; D is undetermined. CDR3 length: 14 amino acids. The germline V gene encodes CDR1 MDHEN and CDR2 SYDVKM. The CDR3 region has the DNA TGTGCTTCGTTCGGACGGGAGGGAGACACTGAAGCTTTCTTT. This codes for CASFGREGDTEAFF. The whole variable domain, remainder taken from reference TRBV28 and TRBJ1-1, is DVKVTQSSRYLVKRTGEKVFLECVQDMDHENMFWYRQDPGLGLRLIYFSYDVKMKEKGDIPEGYSVSREKKERFSLILESASTNQTSMYLCASFGREGDTEAFFGQGTRLTVV.